This T cell receptor beta chain emerged from a study of control samples from healthy donors and cancer patients. This clone was recorded only once. Here immunoSEQ multiplex PCR was the method, and the copy in TCRdb shows in-frame clones only, minus some. The table includes approximately 120,000 clones, roughly 87% detected once. V lost 1 base and J lost 0, with 8 bases in between. The CDR3 contains 16 residues. CDR1 and CDR2 from the germline V gene are SGHDT and YYEEEE. The chain combines TRBV5-6 with TRBJ1-6; maybe TRBD1 (5 bases). The source material was blood. The receptor was derived from a middle-aged man in good health. CDR3 DNA: TGTGCCAGCAGCTTGCGGGGGAGCTCCTATAATTCACCCCTCCACTTT. Translated: CASSLRGSSYNSPLHF.